Listed here are 6 T cell receptor beta chains from one sample, sequenced in a study of blood T cell repertoires in COVID-19. Sequencing used immunoSEQ multiplex PCR; TCRdb keeps in-frame clones, though not all of them. The sample has hundreds of thousands of clones; about nine tenths are singletons. Sequencing was carried out using peripheral blood. The receptors were gathered from a woman aged 45 to 65 with COVID-19, enrolled during active disease.

The chain uses TRBV6-4 and TRBJ1-2; TRBD1 matches at 7 bases. From germline, CDR1 is MRHNA and CDR2 SNTAGT. The junction had 14 bases not matched to a gene; V was cut back by 5 bases and J by 8 bases. This CDR3 has 15 residues. The CDR3 loop is CASSPQGSGAEGYTF. For the CDR3, the DNA is TGTGCCAGCAGTCCACAGGGGTCTGGGGCGGAAGGCTACACCTTC.

The V and J genes are TRBV19 and TRBJ1-1; D is ambiguous. The CDR3 spans 16 residues. The V end lost 6 bases, the J end lost 0 bases, and 17 bases lay between the germline ends. The germline gives CDR1 LNHDA, CDR2 SQIVND (reference sequence). The chain's CDR3 is CASRSHRSGLNTEAFF. In nucleotides, the CDR3 is TGTGCCAGTAGATCCCATCGGTCGGGTTTGAACACTGAAGCTTTCTTT.

The V call is TRBV10-1, the J call TRBJ1-1; TRBD1 aligns across 9 bases. V lost 5 bases, J lost 3 bases, and 1 base stayed unmatched. This CDR3 has 13 residues. Germline CDR1 and CDR2: WNHNN and SYGVQD (reference sequence). The CDR3 DNA reads as TGCGCCAGCAGTCGACAGGGGGACACTGAAGCTTTCTTT. This gives the protein CASSRQGDTEAFF.

The chain recombines TRBV5-1 with TRBJ2-5; maybe TRBD2 (7 bases). Trimming cost V 0 bases and J 4 bases, with 16 bases left between them. CDR1 is SGHRS and CDR2 is YFSETQ in the germline V gene. The CDR3 is 16 residues long. The CDR3 bases are TGCGCCAGCAGCTTGGCGGTGGGGGGGCGCGGAGAGACCCAGTACTTC. This translates into CASSLAVGGRGETQYF.

This clone was seen only once. DNA of the CDR3: TGCGCCAGCAGCTCCCGGACAGGGGAAGACACCGGGGAGCTGTTTTTT. Amino acid sequence: CASSSRTGEDTGELFF. The rearrangement joins TRBV10-2 to TRBJ2-2, with 9 positions matching TRBD1. V lost 6 bases to trimming and J lost 3 bases; unmatched junction nucleotides: 8. The CDR3 totals 16 residues. Germline V gene sequence: CDR1 WSHSY, CDR2 SAAADI.

V is TRBV7-2 and J is TRBJ2-2; 11 nucleotides agree with TRBD2. Looked up from germline, CDR1 is SGHTA and CDR2 is FQGNSA. The J segment lost 0 bases and the V segment lost 5 bases, leaving 11 bases of the junction unmatched. This CDR3 is 19 amino acids long. The CDR3 bases are TGTGCCAGCAGCAGAACAACACTAGCGGGGGTCGCGAACACCGGGGAGCTGTTTTTT. Protein sequence: CASSRTTLAGVANTGELFF.